Listed below are T cell receptor beta chains from one sample, sequenced in a study of blood T cell repertoires in COVID-19. Sequencing used immunoSEQ multiplex PCR; TCRdb keeps in-frame clones, though not all of them. The sample yields about 210,000 clones, approximately 80% seen once. The specimen sequenced was peripheral blood. The receptors here all came from a human donor in a cohort sampled during active COVID-19. CDR3s include the opening cysteine and the closing phenylalanine or tryptophan. Each record gives: J gene, V gene, clone size, D gene, CDR3 DNA, CDR3 protein. The D gene is left open where the match is weak. Part of the rows lack a size; the others show once, few, many or a class for expanded clones.

J: TRBJ1-2
V: TRBV19
size: .
D: .
DNA: TGTGCCAGTAGATGGTGGGGGGAGGATGGCTACACCTTC
CDR3: CASRWWGEDGYTF

J: TRBJ2-1
V: TRBV7-8
size: .
D: TRBD2
DNA: TGTGCCAGCAGCGCCACTAGCGGGGGTCCTCCCTACAATGAGCAGTTCTTC
CDR3: CASSATSGGPPYNEQFF

J: TRBJ1-1
V: TRBV6-6
size: .
D: TRBD1
DNA: TGTGCCAGCAGTCCATTTTTGTACAGGGGGCGGTTTGATGACACTGAAGCTTTCTTT
CDR3: CASSPFLYRGRFDDTEAFF

J: TRBJ2-2
V: TRBV19
size: .
D: .
DNA: TGTGCCAGTAGTATAGTGGGCAGGGAAAACACCGGGGAGCTGTTTTTT
CDR3: CASSIVGRENTGELFF

J: TRBJ2-2
V: TRBV6-6
size: .
D: .
DNA: TGTGCCAGCAGTTCCGGAAAGGAGGAATTCACCGGGGAGCTGTTTTTT
CDR3: CASSSGKEEFTGELFF

J: TRBJ2-1
V: TRBV2
size: .
D: .
DNA: TGTGCCAGCAAGATGGTGCAGGGAAAGTACAATGAGCAGTTCTTC
CDR3: CASKMVQGKYNEQFF

J: TRBJ2-2
V: TRBV9
size: .
D: .
DNA: TGTGCCAGCAGCTCGAGCGGAGGGGTTTTGAACACCGGGGAGCTGTTTTTT
CDR3: CASSSSGGVLNTGELFF

J: TRBJ1-4
V: TRBV10-3
size: .
D: .
DNA: TGTGCCATCAGAAAGACAGGCACGAATGAAAAACTGTTTTTT
CDR3: CAIRKTGTNEKLFF

J: TRBJ1-4
V: TRBV27
size: once
D: .
DNA: TGTGCCAGCAGTTTTGGCAGTCCTAATGAAAAACTGTTTTTT
CDR3: CASSFGSPNEKLFF

J: TRBJ1-2
V: TRBV29-1
size: .
D: TRBD1
DNA: TGCAGCGTTGAGGGACAGGGCTATGGCTACACCTTC
CDR3: CSVEGQGYGYTF

J: TRBJ1-3
V: TRBV6-5
size: .
D: .
DNA: TGTGCCAGCACCGAGGCCTACCGGGACACCATATATTTT
CDR3: CASTEAYRDTIYF

J: TRBJ2-7
V: TRBV2
size: .
D: TRBD1
DNA: TGTGCCAGCAGACGGACAGGGTACGAGCAGTACTTC
CDR3: CASRRTGYEQYF

J: TRBJ1-2
V: TRBV2
size: .
D: .
DNA: TGTGCCAGCAGGGGGGTCTCCGGGACAAATGATGGCTACACCTTC
CDR3: CASRGVSGTNDGYTF

J: TRBJ1-3
V: TRBV5-1
size: .
D: .
DNA: TGCGCCAGCAGCCCGAATACGGAAGGAGTAGGAAACACCATATATTTT
CDR3: CASSPNTEGVGNTIYF

J: TRBJ2-3
V: TRBV4-2
size: .
D: TRBD2
DNA: TGTGCCAGCAGCCGCCAAACTAGCGGGAGTGGAGATACGCAGTATTTT
CDR3: CASSRQTSGSGDTQYF

J: TRBJ1-2
V: TRBV7-2
size: .
D: TRBD1
DNA: TGTGCCAGCAGCCCAAGGACCGGGACAGGGACGAACTATGGCTACACCTTC
CDR3: CASSPRTGTGTNYGYTF

J: TRBJ2-4
V: TRBV24-1
size: .
D: TRBD1
DNA: TGTGCCACCAGTGACTCTGGACAGGGGGCCAAAAACATTCAGTACTTC
CDR3: CATSDSGQGAKNIQYF

J: TRBJ2-2
V: TRBV24-1
size: .
D: TRBD1
DNA: TGTGCCACCAGTGATTTTAGAGGGACAGGGGTTCACGGGGAGCTGTTTTTT
CDR3: CATSDFRGTGVHGELFF

J: TRBJ2-7
V: TRBV19
size: .
D: TRBD1
DNA: TGTGCCAGTTCTCCTGACAGGGGGACTTACGAGCAGTACTTC
CDR3: CASSPDRGTYEQYF

J: TRBJ2-1
V: TRBV20-1
size: few
D: .
DNA: TGCAGTGCTACGTCTCGACTAGAGCAGTTCTTC
CDR3: CSATSRLEQFF

J: TRBJ2-7
V: TRBV5-1
size: few
D: TRBD1
DNA: TGCGCCAGCAGCACCACCGGGACAGGGATGTACGAGCAGTACTTC
CDR3: CASSTTGTGMYEQYF

J: TRBJ2-1
V: TRBV24-1
size: .
D: .
DNA: TGTGCCACCAGTGACCCTACCTATAACAGGGTGGGCTCCTACAATGAGCAGTTCTTC
CDR3: CATSDPTYNRVGSYNEQFF

J: TRBJ1-6
V: TRBV6-6
size: .
D: .
DNA: TGTGCCAGCAGCCGCGGAGGTCCTAATTCACCCCTCCACTTT
CDR3: CASSRGGPNSPLHF

J: TRBJ2-1
V: TRBV3-1/TRBV3-2
size: .
D: TRBD2
DNA: TGTGCCAGCAGCCAAGGGAGAGGACTAGTTTCAAATGAGCAGTTCTTC
CDR3: CASSQGRGLVSNEQFF

J: TRBJ1-6
V: TRBV19
size: few
D: .
DNA: TGTGCCAGTAGTATCAGCGACAGGCTAGATAATTCACCCCTCCACTTT
CDR3: CASSISDRLDNSPLHF

J: TRBJ2-1
V: TRBV27
size: .
D: .
DNA: TGTGCCAGCAGTTTGCGGGGTTATGAGCAGTTCTTC
CDR3: CASSLRGYEQFF

J: TRBJ2-7
V: TRBV6-5
size: .
D: TRBD2
DNA: TGTGCCAGCAGAGGAGCGGGGGGAGACGAGCAGTACTTC
CDR3: CASRGAGGDEQYF

J: TRBJ2-3
V: TRBV28
size: .
D: TRBD2
DNA: TGTGCCAGCAGTTTAGCCGCTAGCGGAACCACAGATACGCAGTATTTT
CDR3: CASSLAASGTTDTQYF

J: TRBJ1-1
V: TRBV11-3
size: few
D: .
DNA: TGTGCCAGCAGCGATGGACAGATCACTGAAGCTTTCTTT
CDR3: CASSDGQITEAFF

J: TRBJ2-5
V: TRBV4-3
size: .
D: TRBD2
DNA: TGCGCCAGCAGCCAAGATTCTGCGGGGGGGATGGGAGAGACCCAGTACTTC
CDR3: CASSQDSAGGMGETQYF

J: TRBJ1-2
V: TRBV4-3
size: .
D: TRBD1
DNA: TGCGCCAGCAGCCACCAGGGGGCGCGGTCGGACTATGGCTACACCTTC
CDR3: CASSHQGARSDYGYTF

J: TRBJ2-1
V: TRBV5-4
size: .
D: TRBD1
DNA: TGTGCCAGCAGCTTACAGGGGAACCATGAGCAGTTCTTC
CDR3: CASSLQGNHEQFF

J: TRBJ1-6
V: TRBV11-2
size: .
D: TRBD1
DNA: TGTGCCAGCAGCTTAGATTGGGGGACAGGGAATTCACCCCTCCACTTT
CDR3: CASSLDWGTGNSPLHF

J: TRBJ2-7
V: TRBV27
size: .
D: TRBD2
DNA: TGTGCCAGCAGCGGACTAGCGGGAGGCCGCCTTTACGAGCAGTACTTC
CDR3: CASSGLAGGRLYEQYF

J: TRBJ2-2
V: TRBV15
size: .
D: .
DNA: TGTGCCACCAGCAGAGATGCAGTCGGGGAGCTGTTTTTT
CDR3: CATSRDAVGELFF

J: TRBJ1-6
V: TRBV2
size: .
D: .
DNA: TGTGCCAGCACCCCTTCAGAGGGTTCACCCCTCCACTTT
CDR3: CASTPSEGSPLHF

J: TRBJ2-1
V: TRBV7-2
size: once
D: .
DNA: TGTGCCACCATGACAGGGAGGTCCTACAATGAGCAGTTCTTC
CDR3: CATMTGRSYNEQFF

J: TRBJ1-2
V: TRBV3-1/TRBV3-2
size: .
D: TRBD1
DNA: TGTGCCAGCAGCCAAGATCTCCGCAGGTCCCAGGACAGGGCGGATGGCTACACCTTC
CDR3: CASSQDLRRSQDRADGYTF

J: TRBJ1-4
V: TRBV7-2
size: .
D: .
DNA: TGTGCCAGCTCATCTCCCAGGGCCGGCGAAAAACTGTTTTTT
CDR3: CASSSPRAGEKLFF

J: TRBJ2-3
V: TRBV3-1/TRBV3-2
size: .
D: .
DNA: TGTGCCAGCAGCCAAGGTATAGGGGCCGTTACAAAAGATACGCAGTATTTT
CDR3: CASSQGIGAVTKDTQYF

J: TRBJ2-7
V: TRBV5-6
size: .
D: TRBD2
DNA: TGTGCCAGCAGTCGGAGAGCAGGGAGGGCGTACGAGCAGTACTTC
CDR3: CASSRRAGRAYEQYF

J: TRBJ1-5
V: TRBV2
size: .
D: .
DNA: TGTGCCAGCAGAGGAACCGTTGGAGGCAATCAGCCCCAGCATTTT
CDR3: CASRGTVGGNQPQHF

J: TRBJ1-6
V: TRBV7-2
size: .
D: .
DNA: TGTGCCAGCAGACTGGGGACCGGGGGTAATTCACCCCTCCACTTT
CDR3: CASRLGTGGNSPLHF

J: TRBJ1-2
V: TRBV3-1/TRBV3-2
size: .
D: TRBD1
DNA: TGTGCCAGCAGCCCGTCTTGGGACAGAGCCAACTATGGCTACACCTTC
CDR3: CASSPSWDRANYGYTF

J: TRBJ2-2
V: TRBV5-4
size: .
D: TRBD2
DNA: TGTGCCAGCAGCCGGACTAGCGGAAACACCGGGGAGCTGTTTTTT
CDR3: CASSRTSGNTGELFF

J: TRBJ2-1
V: TRBV10-3
size: .
D: .
DNA: TGTGCCATCTCCAGGGACTCCTACAATGAGCAGTTCTTC
CDR3: CAISRDSYNEQFF

J: TRBJ1-2
V: TRBV7-9
size: .
D: TRBD1
DNA: TGTGCCAGCATCCTCTACCCGAAGGACAGGGAATATGGCTACACCTTC
CDR3: CASILYPKDREYGYTF

J: TRBJ2-1
V: TRBV6-5
size: .
D: TRBD1
DNA: TGTGCCAGCAACCAATTCGCAGGGGGCTTCAATGAGCAGTTCTTC
CDR3: CASNQFAGGFNEQFF

J: TRBJ1-3
V: TRBV5-1
size: .
D: TRBD1
DNA: TGCGCCAGCAGCCCGGACGGGACAGGGGGTTACGTTTTT
CDR3: CASSPDGTGGYVF

J: TRBJ1-5
V: TRBV6-9
size: .
D: TRBD1
DNA: TGTGCCGACCCTTACCGGGACAGGGGGCGATTGAGCAATCAGCCCCAGCATTTT
CDR3: CADPYRDRGRLSNQPQHF

J: TRBJ2-3
V: TRBV4-3
size: .
D: TRBD1
DNA: TGCGCCAGCAGCCAAGACTCAGGGGGAAGCACAGATACGCAGTATTTT
CDR3: CASSQDSGGSTDTQYF

J: TRBJ2-3
V: TRBV7-6
size: once
D: .
DNA: TGTGCCAGCAGCTTAGCGGCTAGCGAGAAAGATACGCAGTATTTT
CDR3: CASSLAASEKDTQYF

J: TRBJ1-6
V: TRBV11-2
size: .
D: .
DNA: TGTGCCAGCAGCTTAGAACCAGGGGTTAGTTCACCCCTCCACTTT
CDR3: CASSLEPGVSSPLHF